This T cell receptor (beta chain) was sequenced in a study of cytomegalovirus exposure and HLA in healthy donors. The CDR3 is 14 amino acids. V lost 6 bases to trimming and J lost 6 bases; unmatched junction nucleotides: 3. Per germline, CDR1 MNHNS and CDR2 SASEGT. With 60 Vbeta and 13 Jbeta primers, the PCR was carried out. Assay used: immunoSEQ multiplex PCR; TCRdb lists only in-frame clones, some missing. The sample comprises around 85,000 clones, around 80% of which are singletons, and around 6.7% rests with the top ten. The sample holds a few counts of this clone. The TCR sequence derives from a man aged 25-40 years in good health and CMV-seronegative. Sequencing was carried out using PBMCs. V and J are TRBV6-1 and TRBJ2-2; 11 positions agree with TRBD2. CDR3 residues: CASSMTSGAGELFF. The CDR3 DNA is TGTGCCAGCAGCATGACTAGCGGGGCCGGGGAGCTGTTTTTT.